Listed below are T cell receptor beta chains from one sample, sequenced in a study of cytomegalovirus exposure and HLA in healthy donors. Profiling relied on immunoSEQ multiplex PCR, and the TCRdb table lists in-frame clones only, not all of them. The data show approximately 200,000 clones, with about three quarters seen just once and around 1.3% held by the top ten. Sequenced input: PBMCs. These receptors were obtained from a woman under 40 in good health and CMV-seronegative. Both conserved end residues are part of each CDR3. The D gene is left open where the match is weak. The listing skips clone size in some rows; elsewhere it reads once, few, many or a size class.

TRBV9	TRBJ1-6	TRBD1	NA	TGTGCCAGCAGCGCCCTGAACAGGGGGAATTCACCCCTCCACTTT	CASSALNRGNSPLHF
TRBV18	TRBJ1-4	NA	NA	TGTGCCAGCTCACCACCTATGGGAGGTGAAAAACTGTTTTTT	CASSPPMGGEKLFF
TRBV19	TRBJ1-1	TRBD1	NA	TGTGCCAGTAGTATATTCCGGGACAGCATTGTGAACACTGAAGCTTTCTTT	CASSIFRDSIVNTEAFF
TRBV16	TRBJ1-6	NA	few	TGTGCCAGCAGCCTCTCCCTCCGGGACACCGTGGCCCACTTT	CASSLSLRDTVAHF
TRBV9	TRBJ1-1	TRBD1	NA	TGTGCCAGCAGCGCCAGACAGGGGAACACTGAAGCTTTCTTT	CASSARQGNTEAFF
TRBV10-1	TRBJ2-7	NA	NA	TGCGCCAGCAGCCCGATCCGACAGACCTCCTACGAGCAGTACTTC	CASSPIRQTSYEQYF
TRBV5-6	TRBJ2-7	NA	NA	TGTGCCAGCAGCTTCCAGGCAGCCTACGAGCAGTACTTC	CASSFQAAYEQYF
TRBV18	TRBJ2-7	NA	few	TGTGCCAGCTCACCACCGTCGGGCTACGAGCAGTACTTC	CASSPPSGYEQYF
TRBV2	TRBJ1-1	NA	once	TGTGCCAGCAGTTTGAGGGTTGGAACTGAAGCTTTCTTT	CASSLRVGTEAFF
TRBV5-1	TRBJ1-4	NA	NA	TGCGCCAGCAGCTTGGGGACAATAACTAATGAAAAACTGTTTTTT	CASSLGTITNEKLFF
TRBV30	TRBJ2-2	NA	few	TGTGCCTGGAGTGTACACAGGCCTACCGGGGAGCTGTTTTTT	CAWSVHRPTGELFF
TRBV5-1	TRBJ2-7	TRBD1	NA	TGCGCCAGTAAACCAACAGGGGCCCCCAGAGACTACGAGCAGTACTTC	CASKPTGAPRDYEQYF
TRBV4-1	TRBJ1-1	NA	NA	TGCGCCAGCAGCCAAGCTTTTACAGCGAACACTGAAGCTTTCTTT	CASSQAFTANTEAFF
TRBV9	TRBJ2-2	NA	NA	TGTGCCAGCAGCGGACAGAACACCGGGGAGCTGTTTTTT	CASSGQNTGELFF
TRBV9	TRBJ2-7	NA	NA	TGTGCCAGCAGCGTAGCTGAAGGGAGGATTCCCTACGAGCAGTACTTC	CASSVAEGRIPYEQYF
TRBV27	TRBJ2-2	TRBD2	NA	TGTGCCAGCCAAAACCCCGGGACTAGCCCTCCCGGGGAGCTGTTTTTT	CASQNPGTSPPGELFF
TRBV27	TRBJ1-3	NA	NA	TGTGCCAGCAGTCCCGGGACGGGAGGGGCTGGAAACACCATATATTTT	CASSPGTGGAGNTIYF
TRBV19	TRBJ2-1	TRBD2	NA	TGTGCCAGTAGTAGAGGACTAGCTTTCGGTTCCTACAATGAGCAGTTCTTC	CASSRGLAFGSYNEQFF
TRBV6-1	TRBJ2-7	NA	NA	TGTGCCAGCAGTGAATACCCCCGGAGGCATAGCTCCTACGAGCAGTACTTC	CASSEYPRRHSSYEQYF
TRBV5-1	TRBJ2-3	NA	NA	TGCGCCAGCAGCTTGGGAATAGCACTTAGCACAGATACGCAGTATTTT	CASSLGIALSTDTQYF
TRBV4-1	TRBJ1-3	TRBD1	NA	TGCGCCAGCAGCCGGGGGACAGGGGTTGGAAACACCATATATTTT	CASSRGTGVGNTIYF
TRBV7-8	TRBJ2-6	NA	NA	TGTGCCAGCAGCTTAGCGCCCACAGGCCGAAACTTAGGGGCCAACGTCCTGACTTTC	CASSLAPTGRNLGANVLTF
TRBV6-1	TRBJ2-2	TRBD1	NA	TGTGCCAGCAGTCAAGACAGGGCCCCCGGGGAGCTGTTTTTT	CASSQDRAPGELFF
TRBV12-5	TRBJ1-1	TRBD1	NA	TGTGCTAGTGGTTTGGTACAAGGGACAGTCACTGAAGCTTTCTTT	CASGLVQGTVTEAFF
TRBV4-1	TRBJ1-6	TRBD1	NA	TGCGCCAGCAGCCAACCCCGACAGGGATATTCACCCCTCCACTTT	CASSQPRQGYSPLHF
TRBV14	TRBJ1-4	TRBD1	once	TGTGCCAGCAGCCCCCTGGGACAGGGAACTAATGAAAAACTGTTTTTT	CASSPLGQGTNEKLFF
TRBV10-2	TRBJ1-6	NA	NA	TGCGCCAGCAACAACCAGGGTGGGGATAATTCACCCCTCCACTTT	CASNNQGGDNSPLHF
TRBV7-8	TRBJ2-5	TRBD2	NA	TGTGCCAGCAGCTTTGGACTAGCGGGAGGATTTGAGACCCAGTACTTC	CASSFGLAGGFETQYF
TRBV10-3	TRBJ2-7	NA	NA	TGTGCCACCGGGGGGCAGTCCCACGAGCAGTACTTC	CATGGQSHEQYF
TRBV11-2	TRBJ2-2	NA	NA	TGTGCCAGCAGCTTAATATCTTTTTACACCGGGGAGCTGTTTTTT	CASSLISFYTGELFF
TRBV30	TRBJ1-1	NA	once	TGTGCCTGGAGTGTCTCCAGGGTGACTGAAGCTTTCTTT	CAWSVSRVTEAFF
TRBV10-1	TRBJ2-3	TRBD1	NA	TGCGCCAGCAGTAGCGGACAGGGACGTACGCAGTATTTT	CASSSGQGRTQYF
TRBV25-1	TRBJ1-1	TRBD1	NA	TGTGCCAGCAGTATACGGACAGGGTTTAACACTGAAGCTTTCTTT	CASSIRTGFNTEAFF
TRBV29-1	TRBJ1-4	NA	NA	TGCAGCGTTGAAGGGGCAGGGGACGAAAAACTGTTTTTT	CSVEGAGDEKLFF